These 16 T cell receptor beta chains share one sample of origin, sequenced in a study of cytomegalovirus exposure and HLA in healthy donors. PCR amplification relied on 60 Vbeta primers (plus 13 Jbeta primers). The method was immunoSEQ multiplex PCR; TCRdb's version includes in-frame clones alone and lacks a portion of them. This table holds 210,000 or so clones, approximately 84% found once. Sequencing was performed on PBMCs. These receptor sequences come from a woman in her thirties or forties in good health and CMV-seronegative.

The chain has TRBV6-5 and TRBJ2-2; D gene unclear. Trimming stripped 6 bases from V and 6 bases from J, with 14 bases between. The germline V gene has CDR1 MNHEY and CDR2 SVGAGI. The CDR3 loop spans 14 amino acids. The CDR3 DNA reads as TGTGCCAGCAGCGGTCCCAGAGGATCCGGGGAGCTGTTTTTT. It yields the protein CASSGPRGSGELFF.

V is TRBV9 and J is TRBJ1-3; 9 bases are a match to TRBD1. The CDR3 length is 18 residues. Germline V lookup: CDR1 SGDLS, CDR2 YYNGEE. The ends lost 2 bases at V and 2 bases at J; junction bases unmatched: 11. Written as DNA, the CDR3 is TGTGCCAGCAGCGTTAACAGGGGGCTTGATCTCACTGGAAACACCATATATTTT. Its translation is CASSVNRGLDLTGNTIYF.

This clone was observed a handful of times. In DNA form, the CDR3 reads TGTGCCTGGAGTGTACGACAATTAGGGGTTCAGCCCCAGCATTTT. It specifies CAWSVRQLGVQPQHF. The V call is TRBV30, the J call TRBJ1-5; perhaps TRBD1 as D (5 bases). The CDR3 is 15 amino acids. CDR1 and CDR2 (germline): GTSNPN, SVGIG (reference sequence). With 0 bases removed from V and 6 bases from J, the gap between germline ends came to 15 bases.

This clone has a handful of counts. This chain links TRBV7-3 with TRBJ2-5; no firm D call. The germline V gene encodes CDR1 SGHTA and CDR2 FQGTGA. The CDR3 is 13 amino acids. Trimming shortened V by 1 base and J by 5 bases, and 8 bases separated the two germline ends. This CDR3 reads CASSLKNRETQYF. The CDR3 nucleotides read TGTGCCAGCAGCTTAAAAAATCGGGAGACCCAGTACTTC.

This clone has more than one count but fewer than ten. An end of the junction differs from the germline gene, which may be a read error. The chain employs TRBV7-2 and TRBJ1-2, with 7 bases aligning to TRBD1. The CDR3 covers 12 residues. Germline CDR1 and CDR2: SGHTA and FQGNSA. CDR3 nucleotides: TGTGCCAGCAGCTTTCAGGGACAGCCCGCCGTCTTC. This gives the protein CASSFQGQPAVF.

V and J are TRBV18 and TRBJ1-1, with 7 bases fitting TRBD1. Per the germline V gene, CDR1 is KGHSH and CDR2 is LQKENI. The CDR3 has 15 residues. The ends lost 2 bases at V and 3 bases at J; junction bases unmatched: 6. Here the CDR3 DNA reads TGTGCCAGCTCACCAAAGGGGGCAGTGGACACTGAAGCTTTCTTT. Translated: CASSPKGAVDTEAFF.

This chain connects TRBV5-1 to TRBJ2-2; 7 positions agree with TRBD1. V was pared by 3 bases and J by 2 bases, with 7 bases of the junction left unmatched. Germline CDR1 SGHRS, CDR2 YFSETQ. This CDR3 spans 16 amino acids. The CDR3 spells CASSYRQGPNTGELFF. CDR3 coding DNA: TGCGCCAGCAGCTATAGACAGGGACCAAACACCGGGGAGCTGTTTTTT.

In its sample, this clone was seen a few times. The gene calls are TRBV5-1 and TRBJ2-1; TRBD2 matches 11 bases. Germline lookup yields CDR1 SGHRS and CDR2 YFSETQ. The CDR3 runs to 15 residues. With V trimmed by 0 bases and J by 7 bases, 3 bases remained unmatched. The CDR3 here is CASSLEASGGNEQFF. The CDR3 region has the DNA TGCGCCAGCAGCTTGGAGGCTAGCGGGGGGAATGAGCAGTTCTTC.

The CDR3 region is CASSRPTGIGGQPQHF. The CDR3 nucleotides read TGTGCCAGCAGCCGTCCGACCGGGATTGGCGGTCAGCCCCAGCATTTT. The chain recombines TRBV28 with TRBJ1-5, with D unresolved. Germline V gene data show CDR1 as MDHEN and CDR2 as SYDVKM. The CDR3 sequence is 16 residues long. V was clipped by 6 bases and J by 6 bases, with 21 bases between them.

The chain recombines TRBV7-9 with TRBJ2-1; maybe TRBD2 (6 bases). The CDR3 is 12 amino acids. The V gene lost 4 bases and the J gene lost 6 bases, with 7 bases spanning the gap. The germline V gene encodes CDR1 SEHNR and CDR2 FQNEAQ (reference sequence). The CDR3 reads CASSWGVNEQFF. DNA for the CDR3: TGTGCCAGCAGCTGGGGGGTCAATGAGCAGTTCTTC. The whole variable domain, remainder taken from reference TRBV7-9 and TRBJ2-1, is DTGVSQNPRHKITKRGQNVTFRCDPISEHNRLYWYRQTLGQGPEFLTYFQNEAQLEKSRLLSDRFSAERPKGSFSTLEIQRTEQGDSAMYLCASSWGVNEQFFGPGTRLTVL.

This clone was seen more than once but under ten times. The CDR3 spells CASSHRGSGGELFF. The CDR3 DNA is TGCGCCAGCAGTCACAGGGGGTCCGGCGGGGAGCTGTTTTTT. The V gene is TRBV4-3, the J gene TRBJ2-2; 8 bases are a match to TRBD1. Germline lookup yields CDR1 LGHNA and CDR2 YSLEER. V shed 6 bases, J shed 7 bases, and the junction held 7 bases outside the gene matches. The CDR3 is 14 amino acids.

This rearrangement joins TRBV7-3 to TRBJ2-5, with a weak D call TRBD1 (6 bases). Germline values: CDR1 SGHTA, CDR2 FQGTGA. Trimming stripped 5 bases from V and 2 bases from J, with 9 bases between. This CDR3 is built from 13 residues. DNA of the CDR3: TGTGCCAGCAGCCAGGGGACACAAGAGACCCAGTACTTC. Translating it yields CASSQGTQETQYF.

The V gene is TRBV4-1, the J gene TRBJ1-1; TRBD1 agrees at 7 bases. The CDR3 has 18 amino acids. The V gene end was trimmed by 0 bases and the J gene end by 6 bases; junction bases not matched to a gene: 16. Germline CDR1 is MGHRA and CDR2 is YSYEKL. The CDR3 spells CASSQDRNRGNFIAEAFF. The CDR3 DNA reads TGCGCCAGCAGCCAAGATCGGAACAGGGGAAATTTCATCGCTGAAGCTTTCTTT.

This chain uses TRBV6-5 with TRBJ1-1, with 7 bases fitting TRBD1. The CDR3 loop spans 14 amino acids. The V segment lost 6 bases and the J segment 6 bases; nucleotides outside the gene matches: 10. Germline V gene sequence: CDR1 MNHEY, CDR2 SVGAGI. The CDR3 DNA follows: TGTGCCAGCAGCCTTGACAGGGTTAGCCCTGAAGCTTTCTTT. Translating gives CASSLDRVSPEAFF.

J is TRBJ2-2 and V is TRBV9; D call uncertain. The CDR3 is made up of 15 amino acids. V was pared by 4 bases and J by 3 bases, with 13 bases between. CDR1 and CDR2 from the germline V gene are SGDLS and YYNGEE. CDR3 DNA sequence: TGTGCCAGCAGCAACAGAAGAGTGGACACCGGGGAGCTGTTTTTT. Translation: CASSNRRVDTGELFF.

This clone was counted only a few times. CDR3 sequence: CASSLQETQYF. The CDR3 DNA reads TGTGCCAGCAGCTTGCAGGAGACCCAGTACTTC. The gene calls are TRBV5-6 and TRBJ2-5; D not certain. V was shortened by 1 base and J by 5 bases, with 3 bases between the two germline ends. Looked up from germline, CDR1 is SGHDT and CDR2 is YYEEEE. The CDR3 consists of 11 residues. The full variable domain, its missing parts supplied by reference TRBV5-6 and TRBJ2-5, is DAGVTQSPTHLIKTRGQQVTLRCSPKSGHDTVSWYQQALGQGPQFIFQYYEEEERQRGNFPDRFSGHQFPNYSSELNVNALLLGDSALYLCASSLQETQYFGPGTRLLVL.